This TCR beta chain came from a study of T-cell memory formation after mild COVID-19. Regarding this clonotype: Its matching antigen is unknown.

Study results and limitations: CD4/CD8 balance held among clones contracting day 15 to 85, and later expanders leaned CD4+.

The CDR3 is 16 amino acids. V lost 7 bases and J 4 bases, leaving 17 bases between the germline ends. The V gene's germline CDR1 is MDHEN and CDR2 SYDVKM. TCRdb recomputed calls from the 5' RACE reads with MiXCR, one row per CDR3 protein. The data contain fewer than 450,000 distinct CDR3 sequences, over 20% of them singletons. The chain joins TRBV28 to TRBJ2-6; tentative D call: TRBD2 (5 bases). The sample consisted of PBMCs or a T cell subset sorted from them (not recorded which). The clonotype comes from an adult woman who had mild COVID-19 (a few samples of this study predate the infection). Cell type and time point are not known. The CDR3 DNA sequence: TGTGCCAGCACCCTAATCGGCGGGCCGGGGGCCAACGTCCTGACTTTC. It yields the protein CASTLIGGPGANVLTF.